Each of the 5 T cell receptor beta chains below was sequenced from the same sample in a study of human T cells and chemical hapten exposure. Time point defined: patch test 2, 6 weeks after DPC sensitization. Treatment reported: therapeutic diphenylcyclopropenone sensitization with weekly scalp DPC. TCRdb passed the RACE reads through MiXCR, listing each CDR3 protein once. Among about 55,000 distinct CDR3 sequences listed, 9.9% were seen once. The sequences come from whole blood, collected in connection with sensitization to the hapten diphenylcyclopropenone (DPC). These receptors came from a woman between 50 and 59 years old with alopecia areata. Some clones in this sample may be carry-over from other donors' samples.

This sequence joins TRBV2 and TRBJ1-6; 7 bases map to TRBD1. The CDR3 is 16 residues long. The J segment lost 4 bases and the V segment lost 6 bases, leaving 9 bases of the junction unmatched. CDR1 and CDR2 from the germline V gene are SNHLY and FYNNEI. CDR3 in amino acids: CASSGPGTAYNSPLHF. CDR3 in DNA: TGTGCCAGCAGCGGGCCGGGGACAGCGTATAATTCACCCCTCCACTTT.

The rearrangement links TRBV9 to TRBJ2-7, with no clear D. CDR3 length: 15 residues. The V end lost 0 bases, the J end lost 3 bases, and 13 bases lay between the germline ends. Germline CDR1 reads SGDLS; CDR2 reads YYNGEE. CDR3 loop: CASSVGKGRHYEQYF. The CDR3 DNA is TGTGCCAGCAGCGTAGGGAAGGGAAGGCACTACGAGCAGTACTTC.

The chain recombines TRBV5-1 with TRBJ1-1; TRBD1 is a possible D gene (5 bases). Germline loops: CDR1 SGHRS, CDR2 YFSETQ. The ends were cut back, 2 bases at V and 7 bases at J, with 12 bases in the middle. The CDR3 extends over 13 amino acids. CDR3 coding DNA: TGCGCCAGCAGCTTCGTGGCCGGGGGTGAAGCTTTCTTT. This sequence encodes CASSFVAGGEAFF.

This clonotype was seen ten or more times. The chain is built from TRBV24-1 and TRBJ2-1; tentatively, D is TRBD2 (5 bases). This CDR3 comprises 16 residues. V lost 1 base, J lost 7 bases, and 16 bases lay in between. Per germline, CDR1 KGHDR and CDR2 SFDVKD. CDR3 in amino acids: CATSDLEERRRNEQFF. The CDR3 nucleotides read TGTGCCACCAGTGATTTAGAGGAGCGGCGAAGGAATGAGCAGTTCTTC.

The DNA for the CDR3 is TGTGCCAGCAGCTTACGACAGGGGCTCTCTTCACCCCTCCACTTT. Its protein product is CASSLRQGLSSPLHF. The chain uses TRBV7-2 and TRBJ1-6, with 8 bases identical to TRBD1. This CDR3 is 15 amino acids long. V lost 2 bases and J lost 9; bases outside the gene matches: 6. Germline V lookup: CDR1 SGHTA, CDR2 FQGNSA.